These 19 T cell receptor beta chains share one sample of origin, sequenced in a study of blood T cell repertoires in COVID-19. Clones were sequenced by immunoSEQ multiplex PCR, and TCRdb holds only the in-frame ones, with some missing. The table lists 250,000 to 300,000 clones, roughly 93% of them singletons. The specimen sequenced was PBMCs or T cells enriched from blood (not recorded which). The receptors here all came from a woman aged 35 to 49 with acute COVID-19.

V gene TRBV30 combines with J gene TRBJ1-4; no clear D gene. V gave up 0 bases and J gave up 8 bases, with 7 bases separating them. From germline, CDR1 is GTSNPN and CDR2 SVGIG (reference sequence). The CDR3 is made up of 12 amino acids. Here the CDR3 DNA reads TGTGCCTGGAGTGTATCCAGAGAAAAACTGTTTTTT. Its translation is CAWSVSREKLFF.

This clone appeared a few times. This chain uses TRBV7-3 with TRBJ2-2, with D perhaps TRBD1 (6 bases). Germline assignment: CDR1 SGHTA and CDR2 FQGTGA. Trimming removed 3 bases at V and 6 bases at J, with 8 bases between. This CDR3 has 13 residues. Here the CDR3 DNA reads TGTGCCAGCAGCTTCACAGGGTCCGGGGAGCTGTTTTTT. It specifies CASSFTGSGELFF.

The chain joins TRBV19 to TRBJ1-4; D unclear. The germline V gene encodes CDR1 LNHDA and CDR2 SQIVND (reference sequence). The V gene lost 8 bases and the J gene lost 1 base, with 8 bases spanning the gap. This CDR3 comprises 13 residues. CDR3 bases: TGTGCCAGTGCCACGGTAACTAATGAAAAACTGTTTTTT. Its protein product is CASATVTNEKLFF.

The chain has TRBV28 and TRBJ1-1, with 7 bases lining up with TRBD1. The CDR3 loop spans 14 amino acids. With 3 bases clipped from V and 5 bases from J, the junction kept 6 bases outside the gene matches. CDR1 MDHEN and CDR2 SYDVKM come from the germline V gene. This CDR3 reads CASSFHRGGTEAFF. The CDR3 DNA is TGTGCCAGCAGTTTTCACAGGGGAGGAACTGAAGCTTTCTTT.

J is TRBJ1-1 and V is TRBV6-2 or TRBV6-3, with 8 bases that match TRBD1. The CDR3 spans 14 residues. CDR1 and CDR2 (germline): MNHEY, SVGEGT. The V and J ends lost 6 bases and 3 bases, in that order; junction bases with no gene match: 6. In DNA form, the CDR3 reads TGTGCCAGCAGCAACGGACAGGGTCACACTGAAGCTTTCTTT. Translated, it gives CASSNGQGHTEAFF.

This chain links TRBV7-2 with TRBJ1-2; 9 nucleotides line up with TRBD1. The CDR3 consists of 16 residues. Germline V lookup: CDR1 SGHTA, CDR2 FQGNSA. With V trimmed by 3 bases and J by 3 bases, 8 bases remained unmatched. The CDR3 spells CASSLRTGVTHYGYTF. The DNA for the CDR3 is TGTGCCAGCAGCTTGCGGACAGGGGTGACCCACTATGGCTACACCTTC.

This clone came up once. The V and J genes are TRBV6-2 or TRBV6-3 and TRBJ1-6; D call uncertain. CDR1 is MNHEY, CDR2 SVGEGT, per germline. The CDR3 totals 14 residues. With 5 bases removed from V and 4 bases from J, the gap between germline ends came to 9 bases. The CDR3: CASSTTGYNSPLHF. CDR3 bases: TGTGCCAGCAGTACCACGGGATATAATTCACCCCTCCACTTT.

The chain is built from TRBV5-1 and TRBJ1-4; 8 bases line up with TRBD1. Germline loops: CDR1 SGHRS, CDR2 YFSETQ. V lost 4 bases to trimming and J lost 7 bases; unmatched junction nucleotides: 6. The length of the CDR3 is 14 residues. CDR3 loop: CASSLTGVVEKLFF. CDR3 DNA sequence: TGCGCCAGCAGCCTGACAGGGGTTGTTGAAAAACTGTTTTTT.

This chain connects TRBV5-1 to TRBJ1-6; D unclear. The CDR3 spans 14 residues. V dropped 2 bases and J dropped 4 bases, with 7 bases sitting between them. Germline assignment: CDR1 SGHRS and CDR2 YFSETQ. The CDR3 loop is CASSFASYNSPLHF. CDR3 bases: TGCGCCAGCAGCTTCGCCAGTTATAATTCACCCCTCCACTTT.

The chain combines TRBV2 with TRBJ2-3; 11 bases map to TRBD2. With V trimmed by 6 bases and J by 2 bases, 4 bases remained unmatched. Germline V lookup: CDR1 SNHLY, CDR2 FYNNEI. This CDR3 is built from 15 residues. CDR3 in amino acids: CASRKTSGNTDTQYF. The DNA of the CDR3 is TGTGCCAGCAGGAAGACTAGCGGGAACACAGATACGCAGTATTTT.

CDR3 nucleotide sequence: TGTGCCACCAGCAGAGATCGGAGGGAACCCGGTGGCTACACCTTC. Residues: CATSRDRREPGGYTF. This chain links TRBV15 with TRBJ1-2, with D uncertain. CDR1 is LNHNV, CDR2 YYDKDF, per germline (reference sequence). The V and J ends lost 0 bases and 7 bases respectively, with 15 bases between them. The CDR3 sequence is 15 residues long.

The chain combines TRBV9 with TRBJ2-3; 9 nucleotides align to TRBD2. V shed 2 bases and J 0 bases; nucleotides not matched to a gene: 4. Per the germline V gene, CDR1 is SGDLS and CDR2 is YYNGEE. The CDR3 is 16 amino acids. DNA of the CDR3: TGTGCCAGCAGCGTTTGGCGGGGGGGGAGCACAGATACGCAGTATTTT. Protein: CASSVWRGGSTDTQYF.

The chain couples TRBV28 to TRBJ1-2; D ambiguous. V lost 2 bases and J lost 1, with 14 bases in between. The CDR3 consists of 16 residues. Per the germline V gene, CDR1 is MDHEN and CDR2 is SYDVKM. The CDR3 here is CASSLLWGVGNYGYTF. Here the CDR3 DNA reads TGTGCCAGCAGTTTACTTTGGGGAGTTGGTAACTATGGCTACACCTTC.

The chain links TRBV7-3 to TRBJ2-5; D is uncertain. The V gene's germline CDR1 is SGHTA and CDR2 FQGTGA. Trimming stripped 1 base from V and 4 bases from J, with 7 bases between. The CDR3 spans 13 residues. CDR3 coding DNA: TGTGCCAGCAGCTTAAATAGCAGAGAGACCCAGTACTTC. This encodes CASSLNSRETQYF.

This sequence joins TRBV20-1 and TRBJ1-5; possibly TRBD1 for D (6 bases). Germline assignment: CDR1 DFQATT and CDR2 SNEGSKA (reference sequence). V dropped 3 bases and J dropped 0 bases, with 12 bases sitting between them. This CDR3 has 15 residues. CDR3 protein: CSASEGGYSNQPQHF. In DNA, the CDR3 is TGCAGTGCTAGTGAAGGGGGTTATAGCAATCAGCCCCAGCATTTT.

This chain joins TRBV7-5 and TRBJ1-5; no DNA check was done on the table's D call, TRBD1. TRBV7-5 is classified as a pseudogene. The CDR3 runs 16 residues. CDR3 DNA: TGTGTCAGAAGCTTATTACAGGACACCCTCAATCAGCCCCAGCATTTT. This codes for CVRSLLQDTLNQPQHF.

There are a few counts of this clone. The junction shows a germline mismatch at one end, possibly a read error. As DNA, the CDR3 is TGTGCCAGCAGGGACTACCATGAGCAGTTCTTC. This encodes CASRDYHEQFF. The J gene is TRBJ2-1, the V gene TRBV27, with D perhaps matching TRBD2 (6 bases). The CDR3 covers 11 residues. Germline CDR1 and CDR2: MNHEY and SMNVEV (reference sequence).

The chain recombines TRBV4-3 with TRBJ2-4; possible D gene TRBD1, 5 bases. Trimming removed 0 bases from V and 6 bases from J, with 12 bases in between. This CDR3 is built from 15 residues. Germline V gives CDR1 LGHNA, CDR2 YSLEER. This chain's CDR3 is CASSQDGGAGNIQYF. Here the CDR3 DNA reads TGCGCCAGCAGCCAAGATGGTGGGGCCGGAAACATTCAGTACTTC.

This clone appeared once. The gene calls are TRBV3-1 (or the pseudogene TRBV3-2) and TRBJ2-3, with D perhaps matching TRBD2 (6 bases). CDR1 LGHDT and CDR2 YNNKEL come from the germline V gene (reference sequence). The CDR3 covers 17 residues. V was cut by 5 bases and J by 1 base, with 19 bases left in between. The CDR3: CASSSGVGGSRTDTQYF. Here the CDR3 DNA reads TGTGCCAGCAGCTCGGGGGTGGGCGGGTCCCGCACAGATACGCAGTATTTT.